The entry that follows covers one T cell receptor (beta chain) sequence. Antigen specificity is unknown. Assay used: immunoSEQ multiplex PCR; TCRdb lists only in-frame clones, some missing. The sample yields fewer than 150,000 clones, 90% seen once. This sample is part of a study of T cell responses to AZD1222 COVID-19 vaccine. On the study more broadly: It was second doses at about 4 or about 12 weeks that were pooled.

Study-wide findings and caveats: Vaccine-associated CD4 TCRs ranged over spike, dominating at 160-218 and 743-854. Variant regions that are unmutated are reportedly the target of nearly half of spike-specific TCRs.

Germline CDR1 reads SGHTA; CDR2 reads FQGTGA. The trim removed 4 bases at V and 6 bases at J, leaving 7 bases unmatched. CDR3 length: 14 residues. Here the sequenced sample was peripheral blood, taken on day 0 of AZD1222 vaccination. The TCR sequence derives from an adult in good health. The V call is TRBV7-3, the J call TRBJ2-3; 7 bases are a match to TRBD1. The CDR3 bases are TGTGCCAGCAGCTCCAGACAGGGCCCGGATACGCAGTATTTT. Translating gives CASSSRQGPDTQYF.